A selection of T cell receptor beta chains follows, all from one sample in a study of blood T cell repertoires in COVID-19. The method was immunoSEQ multiplex PCR; TCRdb's version includes in-frame clones alone and lacks a portion of them. This sample has approximately 230,000 clones; about 80% occur once, and the top ten carry approximately 9.1%. The sample taken for sequencing was peripheral blood. These receptors came from an elderly man with acute or convalescent COVID-19. CDR3s include the opening cysteine and the closing phenylalanine or tryptophan. D genes are given only for firm matches. The listing skips clone size in some rows; elsewhere it reads once, few, many or a size class.

NA | TRBJ1-3 | TRBV6-5 | TRBD1 | CASRNRGYGNTIYF | TGTGCCAGCAGAAACAGGGGGTACGGAAACACCATATATTTT
NA | TRBJ2-7 | TRBV30 | NA | CAWSVKASVSYEQYF | TGTGCCTGGAGTGTAAAGGCTAGCGTTTCCTACGAGCAGTACTTC
NA | TRBJ1-5 | TRBV28 | TRBD1 | CASSPNRGYNQPQHF | TGTGCCAGCAGTCCCAACAGGGGTTACAATCAGCCCCAGCATTTT
NA | TRBJ2-3 | TRBV7-2 | NA | CASSFDGDSGAQEYTQYF | TGTGCCAGCAGCTTTGATGGGGACTCCGGGGCCCAGGAGTATACGCAGTATTTT
NA | TRBJ1-4 | TRBV6-5 | TRBD1 | CASSYTTGGLGEKLFF | TGTGCCAGCAGTTACACGACAGGGGGCTTAGGGGAAAAACTGTTTTTT
few | TRBJ2-2 | TRBV6-4 | NA | CASKAQGGNTGELFF | TGTGCCAGCAAAGCTCAGGGTGGGAACACCGGGGAGCTGTTTTTT
NA | TRBJ2-1 | TRBV20-1 | NA | CSASDGPRGFF | TGCAGTGCTAGTGACGGCCCCCGGGGGTTCTTC
NA | TRBJ2-3 | TRBV5-1 | NA | CASSDQGPADTQYF | TGCGCCAGCAGCGATCAGGGCCCGGCAGATACGCAGTATTTT
NA | TRBJ2-7 | TRBV5-1 | TRBD1 | CASSRGTGRDEQYF | TGCGCCAGCAGTCGAGGGACAGGGAGGGACGAGCAGTACTTC
NA | TRBJ2-2 | TRBV19 | NA | CATNRAANTGELFF | TGTGCCACAAACAGGGCAGCGAACACCGGGGAGCTGTTTTTT
NA | TRBJ2-2 | TRBV2 | NA | CASSANRATTGELFF | TGTGCCAGCAGTGCTAACAGGGCGACCACCGGGGAGCTGTTTTTT
NA | TRBJ1-6 | TRBV5-1 | TRBD1 | CASTQGPGGPLHF | TGCGCCAGCACACAGGGGCCTGGGGGACCCCTCCACTTT
NA | TRBJ1-1 | TRBV19 | NA | CASSPSVFTEGNTEAFF | TGTGCCAGTAGTCCCTCGGTCTTCACCGAGGGGAACACTGAAGCTTTCTTT
NA | TRBJ1-1 | TRBV6-6 | NA | CASRMLREGSEAFF | TGTGCCAGCAGAATGCTCAGGGAAGGCTCTGAAGCTTTCTTT
few | TRBJ1-1 | TRBV7-8 | NA | CASSLVGGNRGTEAFF | TGTGCCAGCAGCTTAGTTGGCGGGAATCGGGGCACTGAAGCTTTCTTT
NA | TRBJ1-6 | TRBV19 | NA | CASSTTVINSPLHF | TGTGCCAGTAGTACGACAGTGATCAATTCACCCCTCCACTTT
NA | TRBJ1-5 | TRBV18 | NA | CASSPDPGAQHF | TGTGCCAGCTCACCAGATCCCGGAGCCCAGCATTTT
NA | TRBJ2-1 | TRBV14 | TRBD2 | CASSQDTSGRASISNEQFF | TGTGCCAGCAGCCAAGACACTAGCGGGAGGGCCTCGATCAGCAATGAGCAGTTCTTC
NA | TRBJ1-1 | TRBV13 | TRBD1 | CASSLRQGRITEAFF | TGTGCCAGCAGCTTAAGACAGGGGCGAATCACTGAAGCTTTCTTT
NA | TRBJ2-7 | TRBV25-1 | TRBD1 | CASRGTASYEQYF | TGTGCCAGCAGGGGGACAGCCTCCTACGAGCAGTACTTC
once | TRBJ1-1 | TRBV6-5 | NA | CASRSQGLNTEAFF | TGTGCCAGCAGATCTCAGGGGCTGAACACTGAAGCTTTCTTT
NA | TRBJ1-2 | TRBV19 | NA | CASSEQGGGYYGYTF | TGTGCCAGTAGTGAACAGGGCGGGGGATACTATGGCTACACCTTC
NA | TRBJ1-1 | TRBV24-1 | NA | CATSEPGPEGTEAFF | TGTGCCACCAGTGAGCCGGGCCCCGAGGGAACTGAAGCTTTCTTT
NA | TRBJ1-5 | TRBV2 | NA | CASSTSGGQPQHF | TGTGCCAGCAGTACCTCCGGGGGTCAGCCCCAGCATTTT
NA | TRBJ2-3 | TRBV7-3 | TRBD2 | CASSPRGTSGRSDTQYF | TGTGCCAGCAGCCCGCGAGGGACTAGCGGGAGGTCTGATACGCAGTATTTT
NA | TRBJ2-7 | TRBV27 | NA | CASILRAGDPYEQYF | TGTGCCAGCATCCTTAGGGCAGGGGATCCCTACGAGCAGTACTTC
NA | TRBJ2-1 | TRBV5-8 | NA | CASSSGFYISNEQFF | TGTGCCAGCAGCTCGGGTTTTTACATTTCCAATGAGCAGTTCTTC
NA | TRBJ1-5 | TRBV10-3 | NA | CAISESGGQDQPQHF | TGTGCCATCAGTGAGTCGGGGGGGCAGGATCAGCCCCAGCATTTT
once | TRBJ1-5 | TRBV7-2 | NA | CASSLSGGSSSNQPQHF | TGTGCCAGCAGCTTGTCTGGGGGCTCGAGTAGCAATCAGCCCCAGCATTTT
NA | TRBJ2-7 | TRBV5-4 | NA | CASSWGLKEYEQYF | TGTGCCAGCAGCTGGGGGCTCAAGGAATACGAGCAGTACTTC
NA | TRBJ2-7 | TRBV18 | NA | CASSPGAPRYEQYF | TGTGCCAGCTCACCAGGGGCCCCGCGGTACGAGCAGTACTTC
few | TRBJ2-5 | TRBV7-2 | TRBD1 | CASSQREGTGRETQYF | TGTGCCAGCAGCCAAAGGGAGGGGACAGGGAGGGAGACCCAGTACTTC
NA | TRBJ1-5 | TRBV24-1 | NA | CATSDSTFWPQPQHF | TGTGCCACCAGTGATTCGACTTTCTGGCCCCAGCCCCAGCATTTT
few | TRBJ1-6 | TRBV27 | NA | CASSSGEGNSPLHF | TGTGCCAGCAGTTCGGGGGAGGGAAATTCACCCCTCCACTTT
few | TRBJ2-3 | TRBV19 | TRBD2 | CASSIIGLAGGRSTDTQYF | TGTGCCAGTAGCATAATCGGACTAGCGGGAGGGCGGAGCACAGATACGCAGTATTTT
once | TRBJ2-1 | TRBV28 | TRBD2 | CASIPAGAGDEQFF | TGTGCCAGCATCCCAGCGGGGGCGGGGGATGAGCAGTTCTTC
NA | TRBJ2-7 | TRBV25-1 | TRBD1 | CASSEGNRGSYEQYF | TGTGCCAGCAGTGAAGGAAACAGGGGATCCTACGAGCAGTACTTC
NA | TRBJ1-1 | TRBV18 | NA | CASSQQGGNTEAFF | TGTGCCAGCTCTCAGCAGGGCGGGAACACTGAAGCTTTCTTT
NA | TRBJ1-6 | TRBV2 | TRBD1 | CASSGIPGQGNSPLHF | TGTGCCAGCAGTGGGATACCGGGACAGGGTAATTCACCCCTCCACTTT
NA | TRBJ2-3 | TRBV6-5 | NA | CASTDSSDTQYF | TGTGCCAGCACAGACAGCTCGGATACGCAGTATTTT
few | TRBJ2-1 | TRBV24-1 | TRBD1 | CATSSITGQEQFF | TGTGCCACCAGTTCTATTACGGGACAGGAGCAGTTCTTC
NA | TRBJ2-1 | TRBV29-1 | NA | CSVDPGVGSYNEQFF | TGCAGCGTCGACCCAGGGGTTGGATCCTACAATGAGCAGTTCTTC
few | TRBJ1-2 | TRBV10-1 | TRBD1 | CASGDRVPRKYGYTF | TGCGCCAGCGGGGACAGGGTTCCAAGGAAGTATGGCTACACCTTC